This record concerns one TCR beta chain sequence. Its matching antigen is unknown. This specimen belongs to a study of blood T cells in healthy people across ages. As for the study in general: Template-switching capture recovered about one barcoded beta molecule per two T cells.

Broader study findings: A strong correlation was found between TCR beta diversity and the percentage of naive T cells. PBMCs went unsorted, and a conclusive naive versus antigen-experienced comparison was therefore prevented.

Primed by a sample-barcoded 5' primer and a J-beta primer mix, a second PCR proceeded for roughly 7 to 11 cycles. Every sample gave at least 2.5 million paired-end reads containing CDR3. Via MiXCR, TCRdb re-called the 5' RACE reads, giving one row per CDR3 protein. Seen here are 1.5 million to 2 million distinct CDR3 sequences, 28% observed once, and the top ten hold roughly 8%. The sample consisted of blood. This receptor was taken from a woman aged 25 to 39 in good health.

DNA of the CDR3: TGTGCCAGCAGCATTTCCCGGGCCAAGAATGGGGAGACCCAGTACTTC. It specifies CASSISRAKNGETQYF. The V call is TRBV7-9, the J call TRBJ2-5; D ambiguous. Germline V lookup: CDR1 SEHNR, CDR2 FQNEAQ (reference sequence). This CDR3 is built from 16 residues. Trimming left V 5 bases short and J 5 bases short, with 21 bases between.